This T cell receptor (beta chain) appears in the sequencing data of a study of Ad26.COV2.S vaccination and SARS-CoV-2 variants. This sample's treatment: around 19 received Ad26.COV2.S at low or high dose, single or two shots; about 5 received placebo; per-sample allocation not given. Day 63 following the first vaccine or placebo injection was when the samples were taken. The vaccine antigen was prefusion-stabilized Wuhan SARS-CoV-2 spike. The CDR3 sequence is 18 residues long. With 0 bases clipped from V and 0 bases from J, the junction kept 7 bases outside the gene matches. Looked up from germline, CDR1 is SGDLS and CDR2 is YYNGEE. Only in-frame clones appear in the TCRdb table, and some are missing; sequencing was by immunoSEQ multiplex PCR. The sample carries a few hundred thousand clones, 89% recorded once. This clone has a single count.

The origin of this receptor is a person between 18 and 65 years old who received the Ad26.COV2.S COVID-19 vaccine or a placebo. The material sequenced was peripheral blood, taken in a trial of Ad26.COV2.S vaccine versus placebo. The chain combines TRBV9 with TRBJ2-2; 8 bases line up with TRBD2. CDR3 sequence: CASSVGGGRPSNTGELFF. DNA of the CDR3: TGTGCCAGCAGCGTAGGTGGCGGGAGGCCCTCGAACACCGGGGAGCTGTTTTTT. The full variable domain, its missing parts supplied by reference TRBV9 and TRBJ2-2, is DSGVTQTPKHLITATGQRVTLRCSPRSGDLSVYWYQQSLDQGLQFLIQYYNGEERAKGNILERFSAQQFPDLHSELNLSSLELGDSALYFCASSVGGGRPSNTGELFFGEGSRLTVL.